This TCR beta chain was sequenced in a study of T cells in Graves' hyperthyroidism and ophthalmopathy (dated by TCRdb to the late 2010s). Background for the entire study: Peripheral blood samples were taken at initial diagnosis, before any treatment was given. TCR V-J signatures able to tell the groups apart were searched for in a discovery cohort of 100 or so patients, of whom roughly 42 had Graves' ophthalmopathy and roughly 57 had stable Graves' hyperthyroidism. An independent validation cohort of about 19 hyperthyroidism patients and 17 patients who later progressed to ophthalmopathy tested prospective prediction of ophthalmopathy. For training and testing, the roughly 100 patients in the discovery cohort were randomly divided in a 7:3 ratio. The study also compared thyroid tissue and blood T-cell repertoires from five or six Graves' hyperthyroidism patients. Once sampling was done, hyperthyroidism patients were given methimazole at a starting dose of 30 mg daily, whereas ophthalmopathy patients were given high-dose intravenous methylprednisolone. The paper describes TCR Vbeta CDR3 sequencing of around 140 peripheral blood samples, made up of 43 ophthalmopathy patients, 70 to 75 hyperthyroidism patients and roughly 17 progressor patients. Study-wide findings and limitations: Ophthalmopathy was separated from stable hyperthyroidism by a 13 V-J signature model, with about 88% sensitivity and about 81% specificity obtained in cross-validation and 80%/75% obtained in testing. Most expanded thyroid clonotypes (frequency above 0.001) were also detected in blood, a finding suggesting that blood repertoires may reflect thyroid immune responses. In validation, the model predicted progression to ophthalmopathy a median of roughly six months before onset, with roughly 71% sensitivity and about 72% specificity. Sample size was not statistically predetermined, and blinding of investigators to group allocation was not performed.

Graves' hyperthyroidism was defined as stable when no progression to ophthalmopathy occurred over 18 months of follow-up. Hyperthyroidism patients were newly diagnosed, with disease duration under 2 months, and aged 18 to 65 years. Patients with uncontrolled infections, other autoimmune diseases, pregnancy or lactation were excluded. Diagnoses were established on the basis of clinical symptoms, serum thyroxine and TRAb, thyroid ultrasound, and orbital computed tomography. PBMCs were isolated from about 9.2 ml of fresh peripheral blood by Ficoll-Paque density gradient centrifugation. Trizol reagent was used to extract total RNA, and RNA quality was then checked on an Agilent 2100 Bioanalyzer. The CDR3 runs 15 residues from the cysteine to the phenylalanine. Only the CDR3 DNA stays, 45 bases, in frame from base 1. Via the germline V gene, CDR1 is KGHDR and CDR2 SFDVKD. The junction shows trimming of 1 base on V and 7 bases on J, and the gene matches do not reach 5 bases of it.

Amplification of TCR beta CDR3 regions was carried out from RNA transcripts. For the first round of RT-PCR on the TCR CDR3, the HTBI primer set was used together with the Qiagen OneStep RT-PCR kit. A second multiplex PCR round built the libraries, followed by size selection and purification. The libraries were sequenced on an Illumina HiSeq2000 using paired-end 100 bp reads. The paper's processing steps were these. SOAPnuke was used to process the raw data, removing reads that contained adapters or uncalled bases, had a mean Phred below 15, or lacked an exact match to the constant primer or identifier. High-quality paired reads were merged using COPE v1.2.5, and each unique nucleotide sequence was defined as a clonotype. Clonotypes were aligned to IMGT TRBV, TRBD and TRBJ reference segments using MiTCR v1.1. Analysis was restricted to V-J combinations with a frequency above 0.0001, which covered about 99% of repertoires. The TCS score was defined as the ratio of F50 (clonal expansion) to E x V (chaos), calculated using BLOSUM62-based TCRdist between CDR3 peptides within each V-J. Welch's t-statistics and random forest reduced around 520 V-J features to roughly 13, which were used in a naive Bayes classifier (R e1071). TCRdb took the public reads, trimmed them with fastp at Q25, ran MiXCR for clone calling and kept in-frame beta chains. Identical CDR3 protein sequences are pooled into one entry, listed with their most common genes and DNA. The V and J calls were determined by TCRdb, not by the authors. This sample comprises under 400,000 distinct CDR3 sequences, just under 25% of them detected only once. The top ten clones comprise over 70% of the sample.

With respect to this clonotype: Its target antigen remains unknown. One base away there is no much larger clone; base qualities are not given.

Sequencing used blood. The chain employs TRBV24-1 and TRBJ2-1; 8 central bases correspond to TRBD1. This receptor was taken from a man in his fifties with Graves' hyperthyroidism. The CDR3 loop reads CATSDFSQGANEQFF. Here is the DNA: TGTGCCACCAGTGATTTCAGCCAGGGGGCAAATGAGCAGTTCTTC.